The 5 T cell receptor beta chains below all came from one sample that was sequenced in a study of blood T cell repertoires in COVID-19. Repertoires were generated with immunoSEQ multiplex PCR, while TCRdb's copy carries only in-frame clones and drops some. Of about 120,000 clones in the sample, roughly 80% were seen once. Sequencing used peripheral blood. The receptors originated from a human donor in a cohort sampled during active COVID-19.

The gene calls are TRBV28 and TRBJ2-3; D is unclear. V was clipped by 5 bases and J by 6 bases, with 6 bases between them. CDR3 length: 11 residues. Germline V gene lookup returns CDR1 MDHEN and CDR2 SYDVKM. The CDR3 coding sequence is TGTGCCAGCAGTCAAGAGGATACGCAGTATTTT. This codes for CASSQEDTQYF.

The chain recombines TRBV29-1 with TRBJ1-1, with 7 nucleotides matching TRBD1. The germline V gene has CDR1 SQVTM and CDR2 ANQGSEA. This CDR3 is built from 14 residues. V shed 4 bases, J shed 0 bases, and the junction held 5 bases outside the gene matches. DNA of the CDR3: TGCAGCGTTGGACAGGGCTTCATGAACACTGAAGCTTTCTTT. This translates into CSVGQGFMNTEAFF.

This chain connects TRBV6-5 to TRBJ2-5, with 7 bases fitting TRBD2. This CDR3 region has 15 residues. Losses at the gene ends were 2 bases for V and 3 bases for J; bases not matched to a gene: 6. Germline-derived CDR1 and CDR2 are MNHEY and SVGAGI. The CDR3 DNA reads as TGTGCCAGCAGTTACGCCGGGACTACCGAAGAGACCCAGTACTTC. This encodes CASSYAGTTEETQYF.

This clone was counted between two and nine times. The rearrangement links TRBV4-2 to TRBJ2-5; 11 nucleotides match TRBD2. With 1 base clipped from V and 4 bases from J, the junction kept 5 bases outside the gene matches. Germline CDR1 reads LGHNA; CDR2 reads YNFKEQ. The CDR3 is 16 residues long. The CDR3 DNA reads TGTGCCAGCAGCCAAGTTGCTAGCGGGGGGTTAGAGACCCAGTACTTC. This sequence encodes CASSQVASGGLETQYF.

The gene calls are TRBV5-8 and TRBJ1-2; 8 bases line up with TRBD1. Germline CDR1 reads SGHTS; CDR2 reads YDEGEE. Germline trimming cut 4 bases from V and 8 bases from J; bases unmatched to any gene: 10. The CDR3 covers 14 residues. The chain's CDR3 is CASSPRGQARGYTF. CDR3 DNA sequence: TGTGCCAGCAGCCCCAGGGGGCAAGCTCGGGGCTACACCTTC. Together with reference TRBV5-8 and TRBJ1-2, the CDR3 gives the full variable domain: EAGVTQSPTHLIKTRGQQATLRCSPISGHTSVYWYQQALGLGLQFLLWYDEGEERNRGNFPPRFSGRQFPNYSSELNVNALELEDSALYLCASSPRGQARGYTFGSGTRLTVV.